The rows below give T cell receptor beta chains drawn from one sample of a study of T-cell memory formation after mild COVID-19. A single record per CDR3 protein comes from TCRdb applying MiXCR to the 5' RACE reads. The sample has about 210,000 distinct CDR3 sequences, roughly a tenth seen once. Sequenced material: PBMCs or a T cell subset sorted from them (not recorded which). All receptors derive from a man aged 18 to 29 who had mild COVID-19 (a few samples of this study predate the infection). Cell type and time point are not known. The conserved cysteine and the conserved F or W are not part of the CDR3 here.

v_call | cdr3_aa
TRBV24-1 | ATSDADRGGETQY
TRBV20-1 | SAGSNEQF
TRBV10-3 | AISRGTEETQY
TRBV10-1 | ASSTSGNYNEQF
TRBV7-3 | ASSKREGDGYT
TRBV4-1 | ASSRGGQGHQPQH
TRBV7-9 | ASSQREGMNTEAF
TRBV5-5 | ASSTDGNFGNTIY
TRBV7-3 | ASSLKAGSEAF
TRBV9 | ASSAEPGQPSPLGANVLT
TRBV5-1 | ASTWGGHEEETQY
TRBV9 | ASSVATFPTDTQY
TRBV6-6 | ASSSKGGKNTEAF
TRBV4-3 | ASGLGEGVPGELF
TRBV6-5 | ASRNQNRDTQY
TRBV5-1 | ASRGDRMKETQY
TRBV19 | ASRQVAMTEAF
TRBV20-1 | SAPHVGAVAGEQY
TRBV29-1 | SVDIARGVRGYT
TRBV7-3 | ASSLGASGKETQY
TRBV24-1 | ATVESSGGTDTQY
TRBV12-3/TRBV12-4 | ASSLRGGGNQPQH
TRBV5-1 | ASSGGPEEDTQY
TRBV9 | ASSVGSGSNQPQH
TRBV5-1 | ASSLRWRGNTEAF
TRBV4-3 | ASSRVGQPKNIQY
TRBV5-1 | ASSLRVAGELF
TRBV5-1 | ASSRIRQTSNTEAF
TRBV5-1 | ASSRQGFGETQY
TRBV4-2 | ASSRFPGTDTQY
TRBV6-4 | ASSDSSGGADTQY
TRBV7-2 | ASSSRGGSQPQH
TRBV6-2/TRBV6-3 | ASSPRTGGGYT
TRBV3-1 | ASSPRLAGGRWVKETQY
TRBV7-9 | ASIEGAGETQY
TRBV12-3/TRBV12-4 | ASSPYGTGNTGELF
TRBV20-1 | SARWDSYEQY
TRBV20-1 | SALGGYEQY
TRBV15 | ATSRDRGGGGANEQF
TRBV5-6 | ASSLSRVGQPQH
TRBV3-1 | ASSLRGEDTQY
TRBV20-1 | SASRTPSDSPLH
TRBV12-3/TRBV12-4 | ASSDRRNTEAF
TRBV6-5 | ASRTDRGGYGYT
TRBV7-2 | ASSLVGTGATLEKLF
TRBV7-8 | ASSLRPQGTEAF
TRBV29-1 | SVDRHGYT
TRBV19 | ASSAQPNTEAF
TRBV7-2 | ASSLGAAGANVLT
TRBV6-2/TRBV6-3 | ASSDHSGYTGELF
TRBV5-1 | ASSLTADPAYEQY
TRBV29-1 | SVAEAMVAAGNTIY
TRBV6-5 | ASSPYSGTGANQPQH
TRBV11-3 | ASSLVTVDEQF
TRBV20-1 | SGSEGNYGYT